The clone carrying this T cell receptor beta chain was seen a single time. Its target is unknown. This record belongs to a study of PD-1 blockade in mismatch repair-deficient tumors. Looking at the study overall: Patients had 12 mismatch repair-deficient cancer types, all previously treated and progressing.

The CDR3 extends over 13 amino acids. V gave up 5 bases and J gave up 5 bases, with 10 bases separating them. Germline V lookup: CDR1 SGHTA, CDR2 FQGTGA. Notes on the study in general: Tumor-resident clones, often absent from pretreatment blood, expanded after pembrolizumab and then contracted.

Clones were sequenced by immunoSEQ multiplex PCR, and TCRdb holds only the in-frame ones, with some missing. The sample lists roughly 79,000 clones, 80% to 90% occurring once. PCR or immunohistochemistry showed mismatch repair deficiency in every enrolled patient. TCR sequencing covered a few patients who responded to pembrolizumab. Sequenced here: peripheral blood, sampled 44 weeks after starting pembrolizumab. The clonotype was recovered from an adult with mismatch repair-deficient cancer. The chain employs TRBV7-3 and TRBJ1-5; D remains ambiguous. CDR3 region: CASSPNGDQPQHF. For the CDR3, the DNA is TGTGCCAGCAGCCCGAATGGGGATCAGCCCCAGCATTTT.